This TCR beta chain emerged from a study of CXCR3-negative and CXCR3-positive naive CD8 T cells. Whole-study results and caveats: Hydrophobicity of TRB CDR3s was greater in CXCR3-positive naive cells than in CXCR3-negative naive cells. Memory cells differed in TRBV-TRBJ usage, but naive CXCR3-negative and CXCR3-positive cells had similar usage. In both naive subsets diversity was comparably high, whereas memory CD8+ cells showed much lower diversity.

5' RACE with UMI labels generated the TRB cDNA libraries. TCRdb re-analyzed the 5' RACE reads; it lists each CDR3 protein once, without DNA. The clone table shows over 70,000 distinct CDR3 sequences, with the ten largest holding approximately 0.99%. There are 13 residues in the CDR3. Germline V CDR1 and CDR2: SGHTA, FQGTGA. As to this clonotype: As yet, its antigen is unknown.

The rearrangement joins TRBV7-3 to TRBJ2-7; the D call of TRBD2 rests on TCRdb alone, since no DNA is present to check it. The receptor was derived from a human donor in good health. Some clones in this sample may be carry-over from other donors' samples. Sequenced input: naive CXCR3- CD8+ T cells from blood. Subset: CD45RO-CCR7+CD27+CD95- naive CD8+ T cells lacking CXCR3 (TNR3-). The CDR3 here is CASSLTAGYEQYF. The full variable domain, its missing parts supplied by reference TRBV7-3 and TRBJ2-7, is GAGVSQTPSNKVTEKGKYVELRCDPISGHTALYWYRQSLGQGPEFLIYFQGTGAADDSGLPNDRFFAVRPEGSVSTLKIQRTERGDSAVYLCASSLTAGYEQYFGPGTRLTVT.